This T cell receptor (beta chain) was sequenced for a study of T cells in Graves' hyperthyroidism and ophthalmopathy. Amplification of TCR beta CDR3 regions was performed using RNA transcripts as template. A first-round RT-PCR of the TCR CDR3 used the HTBI primer set. In TCRdb, the multiplex PCR reads were re-called with MiXCR into one record per CDR3 protein. Here the sample spans approximately 620,000 distinct CDR3 sequences, about a sixth being singletons. This CDR3 has 16 residues. The V and J ends lost 5 bases and 9 bases, in that order; junction bases with no gene match: 16. The germline V gene encodes CDR1 LGHDT and CDR2 YNNKEL (reference sequence).

This TCR derives from a woman aged 40 to 55 with Graves' ophthalmopathy. The rearrangement uses TRBV3-1 and TRBJ2-5; TRBD1 matches 9 bases. The material sequenced was blood. The CDR3: CASSLSTGGAEESQYF. The CDR3 DNA reads as TGTGCCAGCAGCTTAAGTACAGGGGGCGCGGAGGAGTCCCAGTACTTC.